This T cell receptor beta chain was sequenced for a study of circulating and synovial CD4+ cells in juvenile arthritis. The data were produced by immunoSEQ multiplex PCR, yet TCRdb's version contains in-frame clones alone and is incomplete. Of around 16,000 clones listed, around 90% are singletons. The sample taken for sequencing was CD4+ T cells from blood. The receptor's source is a human donor with juvenile idiopathic arthritis.

This CDR3 reads CASSPGTGSGTQYF. CDR3 coding DNA: TGTGCCAGCAGCCCCGGGACAGGGTCGGGGACCCAGTACTTC. The V gene is TRBV6-6, the J gene TRBJ2-5; TRBD1 agrees at 9 bases. Trimming took 6 bases from V and 7 from J; bases not matched to a gene: 9. CDR1 MNHNY and CDR2 SVGAGI come from the germline V gene (reference sequence). There are 14 residues in the CDR3.